This passage covers 14 T cell receptor beta chains from one sample sequenced in a study of T-cell reconstitution after alpha-beta-depleted transplantation in children (dated by TCRdb to the mid-2010s). The label giving this sample's treatment or condition can be read as: allogeneic hematopoietic cell transplantation with graft depleted of TCRalphabeta T cells and CD19 B cells. The method behind the library was PCR. Sequencing was carried out with an Illumina HiSeq 2500. TCR library preparation used molecular barcoding, with unique molecular identifiers applied to normalize quantification of the TCRbeta repertoire. TCRdb redid the processing of the public reads, applying fastp at Q25 and MiXCR, and retained in-frame beta chains. For every CDR3 protein sequence, its rows merge into one entry that carries the most common genes and DNA. Recorded for this sample are some 350,000 distinct CDR3 sequences; 15% to 20% of them occurred a single time. The ten largest clones take up about 41% of the sample.

This specimen consisted of PBMCs, mostly from graft donor cells, obtained 360 days after TCRalphabeta/CD19-depleted stem cell transplant. These receptors originate from a male patient aged 2-15 years who had a stem cell transplant for acute lymphoblastic leukemia, so the T cells may come from the graft donor.

This rearrangement joins TRBV18 to TRBJ1-1, with D possibly TRBD1 on 6 matching bases. Germline V CDR1 and CDR2: KGHSH, LQKENI. This CDR3 comprises 12 residues. Trimming left V 5 bases short and J 8 bases short, with 12 bases between. The CDR3 region is CASSSSGQEAFF. CDR3 DNA: TGTGCCAGCTCATCAAGCGGACAGGAAGCTTTCTTT.

The V gene is TRBV4-3, the J gene TRBJ2-7, with TRBD1 matching 10 bases. The germline gives CDR1 LGHNA, CDR2 YSLEER. The CDR3 runs 19 residues. V shed 0 bases, J shed 4 bases, and the junction held 15 bases outside the gene matches. The CDR3 sequence: CASSQDYGDRGLVWYEQYF. The CDR3 coding sequence is TGCGCCAGCAGCCAAGATTACGGGGACAGGGGACTAGTTTGGTACGAGCAGTACTTC.

The V call is TRBV18, the J call TRBJ2-3; D is unclear. The CDR3 length is 16 residues. Germline lookup yields CDR1 KGHSH and CDR2 LQKENI. V was clipped by 3 bases and J by 2 bases, with 15 bases between them. This CDR3 reads CASSPTIRLITDTQYF. The DNA for the CDR3 is TGTGCCAGCTCACCCACGATTCGCCTGATCACAGATACGCAGTATTTT.

This clonotype was recorded a few times. The CDR3 loop reads CASSRDYTDTQYF. The CDR3 bases are TGTGCCAGCAGTAGGGACTACACAGATACGCAGTATTTT. V and J are TRBV7-3 and TRBJ2-3; the match to TRBD2 covers 7 bases. Unmatched junction bases numbered 2, after V lost 6 bases and J lost 2 bases. The CDR3 is 13 amino acids. Per germline, CDR1 SGHTA and CDR2 FQGTGA.

V and J are TRBV6-5 and TRBJ2-1, with 7 bases fitting TRBD1. Germline V lookup: CDR1 MNHEY, CDR2 SVGAGI. V was pared by 7 bases and J by 7 bases, with 13 bases of the junction left unmatched. This CDR3 comprises 15 residues. The CDR3 protein is CASKLTGARWNEQFF. CDR3 DNA: TGTGCCAGCAAGTTAACAGGGGCACGGTGGAATGAGCAGTTCTTC.

This clonotype was counted many times. This chain joins TRBV4-1 and TRBJ2-1; either TRBD1 or TRBD2 may supply D (7 bases each). Per germline, CDR1 MGHRA and CDR2 YSYEKL. Trimming took off 1 base at V and 7 bases at J, with 14 bases between the two ends. The CDR3 loop spans 15 amino acids. The CDR3, as DNA: TGCGCCAGCAGCCAAGGCGGGGGACAGTATAATGAGCAGTTCTTC. This translates into CASSQGGGQYNEQFF.

This sequence joins TRBV7-9 and TRBJ1-1; D might be TRBD1 (5 bases). The CDR3 contains 13 residues. Germline CDR1 and CDR2: SEHNR and FQNEAQ (reference sequence). Trimming removed 5 bases at V and 7 bases at J, with 14 bases between. The CDR3 spells CASSPRQLDEAFF. The DNA of the CDR3 is TGTGCCAGCAGCCCCCGACAGTTGGATGAAGCTTTCTTT.

This clonotype was counted many times. V usage is TRBV4-1 and J usage is TRBJ2-7; 7 bases map to TRBD2. V lost 0 bases, J lost 3 bases, and 5 bases stayed unmatched. The CDR3 has 15 residues. CDR1 and CDR2 (germline): MGHRA, YSYEKL. CDR3 sequence (DNA): TGCGCCAGCAGCCAAGACCCAGCGGGACTCTACGAGCAGTACTTC. Its translation is CASSQDPAGLYEQYF.

This clonotype has just a few counts. V and J are TRBV7-2 and TRBJ2-5, with D uncertain. Trimming took off 3 bases at V and 7 bases at J, with 12 bases between the two ends. The CDR3 covers 13 residues. Germline values: CDR1 SGHTA, CDR2 FQGNSA. The chain's CDR3 is CASSFDSVATQYF. The CDR3 DNA is TGTGCCAGCAGCTTCGATTCAGTAGCGACCCAGTACTTC.

The chain uses TRBV11-2 and TRBJ2-1, with 8 positions matching TRBD2. Germline CDR1 reads SGHAT; CDR2 reads FQNNGV. There are 20 residues in the CDR3. J was trimmed by 0 bases and V by 2 bases; bases with no gene match: 15. The CDR3 is CASSLPGPSGYWISYNEQFF. The CDR3 coding sequence is TGTGCCAGCAGCTTACCTGGTCCTAGCGGGTACTGGATCTCCTACAATGAGCAGTTCTTC.

This clonotype was seen only a few times. The chain couples TRBV19 to TRBJ2-1; TRBD1 is a possible D gene (6 bases). With 3 bases removed from V and 3 bases from J, the gap between germline ends came to 12 bases. The CDR3 is 15 residues long. Germline V lookup: CDR1 LNHDA, CDR2 SQIVND (reference sequence). CDR3 residues: CASSIDWTDYNEQFF. CDR3 nucleotide sequence: TGTGCCAGTAGTATTGATTGGACAGACTACAATGAGCAGTTCTTC.

Many counts were recorded for this clonotype. The V gene is TRBV7-8, the J gene TRBJ2-3; 9 bases agree with TRBD1. The CDR3 spans 16 residues. CDR1 SGHVS and CDR2 FQNEAQ come from the germline V gene. The V gene end was trimmed by 4 bases and the J gene end by 2 bases; junction bases not matched to a gene: 7. The CDR3 reads CASSSDRGYATDTQYF. DNA for the CDR3: TGTGCCAGCAGCTCGGACAGGGGATATGCCACAGATACGCAGTATTTT.

The chain recombines TRBV12-3 or TRBV12-4 with TRBJ1-2; D is uncertain. The CDR3 consists of 14 residues. V lost 3 bases and J 4 bases, leaving 12 bases between the germline ends. In DNA form, the CDR3 reads TGTGCCAGCAGTTTCGGTGGGAGGACCTATGGCTACACCTTC. It encodes CASSFGGRTYGYTF.

A few counts support this clonotype. The chain recombines TRBV20-1 with TRBJ2-1; D ambiguous. The CDR3 runs to 12 residues. The V gene lost 1 base and the J gene lost 7 bases, with 8 bases spanning the gap. Germline CDR1 DFQATT, CDR2 SNEGSKA (reference sequence). The CDR3 bases are TGCAGTGCTAGAGGAGGCGGAAATGAGCAGTTCTTC. It encodes CSARGGGNEQFF.